This T cell receptor beta chain emerged from a study of blood T cell repertoires in COVID-19. For the study at large: Spain, Italy and the United States supplied samples that represented acute and convalescent COVID-19. Sample material is recorded as cDNA or gDNA derived from T cells, B-cell-depleted T cells, or PBMCs.

V shed 4 bases, J shed 6 bases, and the junction held 3 bases outside the gene matches. The CDR3 runs to 14 residues. Germline CDR1 and CDR2: LNHDA and SQIVND (reference sequence). In the study's own analysis: Using reference gene primer amplification, nucleated cell counts were estimated. Assay: immunoSEQ multiplex PCR; the TCRdb copy retains only in-frame clones and omits some. The DNA gave D and trimming, while V, J and clone size come from that table. This table holds 75,000 to 100,000 clones, approximately 80% found once. This TCR was recovered from a woman aged 80 or over with acute or convalescent COVID-19. The chain couples TRBV19 to TRBJ1-5; TRBD1 matches 10 bases. Sequencing used peripheral blood. The CDR3 loop is CASSTTGGSQPQHF. CDR3 nucleotides: TGTGCCAGTAGTACGACAGGGGGCAGTCAGCCCCAGCATTTT.